This record concerns one T cell receptor (beta chain) sequence. These data are taken from a study of blood T cell repertoires in COVID-19. Study-wide background: Italy, Spain and the United States were the sources of the convalescent and acute COVID-19 samples. Sources were T cells, B-cell-depleted T cells, or PBMCs; the material itself was cDNA or gDNA.

This CDR3 region has 14 residues. With 3 bases removed from V and 6 bases from J, the gap between germline ends came to 12 bases. Per the germline V gene, CDR1 is SGHRS and CDR2 is YFSETQ. In the authors' workflow: Estimated nucleated cell counts came from reference gene primer amplification. Method: immunoSEQ multiplex PCR; TCRdb's copy keeps in-frame clones and lacks some. The DNA gave D and trimming, while V, J and clone size come from that table. The table lists fewer than 80,000 clones, about four fifths of them singletons. The specimen was peripheral blood. The chain joins TRBV5-1 to TRBJ1-4; a possible D gene is TRBD1 (6 bases). The clonotype originates from an elderly woman with active or convalescent COVID-19. The CDR3 nucleotides are TGCGCCAGCAGCTCCGCGGGGGGCTATGAAAAACTGTTTTTT. Protein product: CASSSAGGYEKLFF.